Each of the 25 T cell receptor beta chains below was sequenced from the same sample in a study of cytomegalovirus exposure and HLA in healthy donors. The PCR contained 60 Vbeta and 13 Jbeta primers. Some clones are missing from TCRdb's copy, which holds only in-frame ones; the method was immunoSEQ multiplex PCR. This sample's table has just under 90,000 clones. The sequenced sample was PBMCs. These receptor sequences come from a girl between 10 and 17 years old in good health and CMV-seropositive.

The CDR3 region is CASSLDRYSNQPQHF. CDR3 nucleotides: TGTGCCAGCAGCCTAGACAGATATAGCAATCAGCCCCAGCATTTT. V gene TRBV27 combines with J gene TRBJ1-5; TRBD1 might be the D (5 bases). CDR1 and CDR2 (germline): MNHEY, SMNVEV (reference sequence). V was clipped by 6 bases and J by 0 bases, with 12 bases between them. The CDR3 consists of 15 residues.

V usage is TRBV4-1 and J usage is TRBJ1-5; possible D gene TRBD1, 5 bases. CDR1 and CDR2 (germline): MGHRA, YSYEKL. The germline V and J ends were trimmed by 3 bases and 3 bases, with 12 bases remaining between them. The CDR3 runs to 15 residues. CDR3 in amino acids: CASSQADRDNQPQHF. As DNA, the CDR3 is TGCGCCAGCAGCCAGGCCGACAGAGACAATCAGCCCCAGCATTTT.

The rearrangement links TRBV4-2 to TRBJ2-7; no clear D gene. V lost 0 bases, J lost 6 bases, and 12 bases lay in between. Germline assignment: CDR1 LGHNA and CDR2 YNFKEQ. This CDR3 comprises 14 residues. CDR3 sequence: CASSQELGPREQYF. CDR3 in DNA: TGTGCCAGCAGCCAAGAGTTGGGCCCACGCGAGCAGTACTTC.

The chain carries TRBV9 and TRBJ2-1; TRBD1 is a possible D gene (6 bases). V lost 4 bases, J lost 15 bases, and 14 bases lay in between. The CDR3 loop spans 11 amino acids. Germline lookup yields CDR1 SGDLS and CDR2 YYNGEE. This chain's CDR3 is CASSNTGLPFF. The DNA of the CDR3 is TGTGCCAGCAGCAATACAGGGCTCCCGTTCTTC.

V and J are TRBV6-5 and TRBJ1-1, with 11 bases identical to TRBD1. Germline lookup yields CDR1 MNHEY and CDR2 SVGAGI. The CDR3 totals 13 residues. V lost 7 bases, J lost 10 bases, and 8 bases stayed unmatched. CDR3 region: CASTWTGGSRAFF. Written as DNA, the CDR3 is TGTGCCAGCACCTGGACAGGGGGCTCGAGAGCTTTCTTT.

The rearrangement uses TRBV30 and TRBJ2-2, with D possibly being TRBD2 (7 bases). V lost 5 bases and J lost 6, with 22 bases in between. This CDR3 is 16 amino acids long. The germline V gene encodes CDR1 GTSNPN and CDR2 SVGIG (reference sequence). CDR3 in amino acids: CAWSDWVQGGAGELFF. The CDR3 DNA reads TGTGCCTGGTCCGACTGGGTACAGGGAGGGGCCGGGGAGCTGTTTTTT.

The chain employs TRBV28 and TRBJ1-3; D uncertain. Germline-derived CDR1 and CDR2 are MDHEN and SYDVKM. This CDR3 region has 15 residues. The V gene lost 7 bases and the J gene lost 0 bases, with 13 bases spanning the gap. CDR3 DNA: TGTGCCAGCAAGGCGGGCCTCCTCTCTGGAAACACCATATATTTT. Amino acid sequence: CASKAGLLSGNTIYF.

The chain has TRBV14 and TRBJ2-3; 8 nucleotides align to TRBD2. The CDR3 has 17 residues. Germline assignment: CDR1 SGHDN and CDR2 FVKESK. The J segment lost 0 bases and the V segment lost 3 bases, leaving 8 bases of the junction unmatched. The CDR3 DNA reads TGTGCCAGCAGCCAGGGGCGAGCGGGGGCTAGCACAGATACGCAGTATTTT. Its protein is CASSQGRAGASTDTQYF.

The CDR3 DNA follows: TGTGCCAGCAGCTTGGAGGTGCGGGCCGGGGAGCTGTTTTTT. Translation: CASSLEVRAGELFF. V gene TRBV5-4 combines with J gene TRBJ2-2, with a weak D call TRBD2 (5 bases). The germline V gene has CDR1 SGHNT and CDR2 YYREEE (reference sequence). Trimming removed 0 bases at V and 6 bases at J, with 9 bases between. CDR3 size: 14 residues.

The gene calls are TRBV6-5 and TRBJ1-6, with TRBD1 identical over 8 bases. Per germline, CDR1 MNHEY and CDR2 SVGAGI. V dropped 7 bases and J dropped 12; count of bases not matched to a gene: 11. There are 14 residues in the CDR3. The chain's CDR3 is CASKNTGGPLPLHF. The CDR3 region has the DNA TGTGCCAGCAAAAATACAGGGGGACCCTTACCCCTCCACTTT.

This chain uses TRBV4-2 with TRBJ2-5, with 7 bases fitting TRBD2. V was pared by 4 bases and J by 1 base, with 9 bases of the junction left unmatched. The germline V gene encodes CDR1 LGHNA and CDR2 YNFKEQ. This CDR3 is built from 16 residues. This chain's CDR3 is CASSRRLAELQETQYF. The CDR3 DNA reads TGTGCCAGCAGCCGCCGACTAGCAGAACTCCAAGAGACCCAGTACTTC.

Remarks on this clone: Distinct nucleotide sequences in the sample also encode this CDR3. The genes are TRBV30 and TRBJ2-5, with D unresolved. Germline assignment: CDR1 GTSNPN and CDR2 SVGIG (reference sequence). V was shortened by 0 bases and J by 5 bases, with 4 bases between the two germline ends. CDR3 length: 11 amino acids. CDR3 coding DNA: TGTGCCTGGAGTGTACTCGAGACCCAGTACTTC. It is translated as CAWSVLETQYF.

The chain employs TRBV7-8 and TRBJ2-3; D possibly corresponds to TRBD2 (7 bases). Trimming took off 0 bases at V and 0 bases at J, with 16 bases between the two ends. The CDR3 length is 18 residues. Germline-derived CDR1 and CDR2 are SGHVS and FQNEAQ. The CDR3 DNA reads TGTGCCAGCAGCTTAGCGGGGGGGCCGAGATTGAGCACAGATACGCAGTATTTT. Translating it yields CASSLAGGPRLSTDTQYF.

The rearrangement uses TRBV29-1 and TRBJ2-1; weak D call: TRBD2 (6 bases). CDR3 size: 12 residues. Germline V gene sequence: CDR1 SQVTM, CDR2 ANQGSEA. V lost 2 bases and J 8 bases, leaving 10 bases between the germline ends. The CDR3 nucleotides read TGCAGCGTTGAATTTTCGGGGGATGAGCAGTTCTTC. It yields the protein CSVEFSGDEQFF.

The chain couples TRBV29-1 to TRBJ2-2; a possible D gene is TRBD2 (6 bases). The CDR3 runs 13 residues. The V gene's germline CDR1 is SQVTM and CDR2 ANQGSEA. Trimming took off 8 bases at V and 4 bases at J, with 14 bases between the two ends. The CDR3 sequence: CSTMEGLTGELFF. The CDR3 DNA is TGCAGCACCATGGAGGGTCTCACCGGGGAGCTGTTTTTT.

The V gene is TRBV11-2, the J gene TRBJ1-2; weak D call: TRBD1 (6 bases). V lost 2 bases, J lost 3 bases, and 10 bases lay in between. CDR1 and CDR2 (germline): SGHAT, FQNNGV. The CDR3 is made up of 14 amino acids. The CDR3 DNA reads as TGTGCCAGCAGCTTAACCCAGGGGTACTATGGCTACACCTTC. Translated: CASSLTQGYYGYTF.

V and J are TRBV7-2 and TRBJ2-7, with D unresolved. Trimming pared 5 bases from V and 4 bases from J, leaving 9 bases between. CDR1 is SGHTA and CDR2 is FQGNSA in the germline V gene. The CDR3 sequence is 12 residues long. The CDR3: CASSRAGYEQYF. DNA for the CDR3: TGTGCCAGCAGCCGAGCCGGGTACGAGCAGTACTTC.

Notes on this clone: One junction end disagrees with the germline gene, perhaps due to a read error. This chain uses TRBV7-7 with TRBJ2-1; D may be TRBD1 (6 bases). CDR1 is SSHAT and CDR2 is FNYEAQ in the germline V gene (reference sequence). The CDR3 totals 14 residues. CDR3 sequence: CASSWGPHGNEQFF. The CDR3 DNA follows: TGTGCTAGCAGCTGGGGGCCCCACGGCAATGAGCAGTTCTTC.

The chain employs TRBV28 and TRBJ2-7; D may be TRBD2 (5 bases). CDR1 is MDHEN and CDR2 is SYDVKM in the germline V gene. CDR3 length equals 12 residues. V dropped 2 bases and J dropped 7 bases, with 9 bases sitting between them. The DNA for the CDR3 is TGTGCCAGCAGTTTAGCCGGGGATGAGCAGTACGTC. Its translation: CASSLAGDEQYV.

The rearrangement uses TRBV7-9 and TRBJ2-1, with 9 bases identical to TRBD2. CDR3 length: 17 amino acids. In germline, CDR1 is SEHNR, CDR2 FQNEAQ (reference sequence). After removal of 5 bases from V and 6 bases from J, the junction contained 14 bases not matched to a gene. The CDR3 DNA follows: TGTGCCAGCAGCAGCAGCCATTCTAGCGGGGACCGCAATGAGCAGTTCTTC. Encoded protein: CASSSSHSSGDRNEQFF.

The V gene is TRBV6-5, the J gene TRBJ1-1; the D is unclear. Germline V gives CDR1 MNHEY, CDR2 SVGAGI. Trimming removed 7 bases from V and 5 bases from J, with 14 bases in between. There are 13 residues in the CDR3. This chain's CDR3 is CASIPFRGTEAFF. CDR3 DNA sequence: TGTGCCAGCATACCCTTTCGGGGAACTGAAGCTTTCTTT.

The V call is TRBV28, the J call TRBJ2-5, with D possibly matching TRBD1 (6 bases). Trimming pared 5 bases from V and 4 bases from J, leaving 14 bases between. This CDR3 region has 14 residues. Looked up from germline, CDR1 is MDHEN and CDR2 is SYDVKM. The CDR3 nucleotides read TGTGCCAGCAGTCCCCCGGACAGTGTAGAGACCCAGTACTTC. Its protein is CASSPPDSVETQYF. The whole variable domain, remainder taken from reference TRBV28 and TRBJ2-5, is DVKVTQSSRYLVKRTGEKVFLECVQDMDHENMFWYRQDPGLGLRLIYFSYDVKMKEKGDIPEGYSVSREKKERFSLILESASTNQTSMYLCASSPPDSVETQYFGPGTRLLVL.

The chain carries TRBV4-3 and TRBJ1-4; TRBD1 might be the D (5 bases). Deletions cut 1 base from V and 8 bases from J, with 17 bases between. From germline, CDR1 is LGHNA and CDR2 YSLEER. The CDR3 has 16 amino acids. The CDR3 loop reads CASSQAPRDRLEKLFF. The CDR3 region has the DNA TGCGCCAGCAGCCAAGCCCCCAGGGATAGACTGGAAAAACTGTTTTTT.

This chain uses TRBV5-1 with TRBJ1-1, with 8 positions matching TRBD1. This CDR3 spans 13 amino acids. V shed 4 bases, J shed 11 bases, and the junction held 10 bases outside the gene matches. In germline, CDR1 is SGHRS, CDR2 YFSETQ. The CDR3 sequence: CASSDLDRGSAFF. The CDR3 nucleotides read TGCGCCAGCAGCGACCTAGACAGGGGTTCGGCTTTCTTT.

The chain is built from TRBV2 and TRBJ1-2; 10 nucleotides align to TRBD1. This CDR3 has 13 amino acids. V lost 5 bases and J lost 6; bases outside the gene matches: 3. Looked up from germline, CDR1 is SNHLY and CDR2 is FYNNEI. The CDR3 sequence is CASSWTGGNGYTF. The CDR3 DNA sequence: TGTGCCAGCAGTTGGACAGGGGGGAATGGCTACACCTTC. Full variable domain (outside the CDR3, taken from reference TRBV2 and TRBJ1-2): EPEVTQTPSHQVTQMGQEVILRCVPISNHLYFYWYRQILGQKVEFLVSFYNNEISEKSEIFDDQFSVERPDGSNFTLKIRSTKLEDSAMYFCASSWTGGNGYTFGSGTRLTVV.